Shown below are 26 T cell receptor beta chains from a single sample sequenced in a study of T cells in Graves' hyperthyroidism and ophthalmopathy. Researchers took RNA transcripts and amplified the TCR beta CDR3 regions from them. A set of HTBI primers served as the primers for a first-round RT-PCR of the TCR CDR3. MiXCR was run by TCRdb on the multiplex PCR reads, yielding one entry per CDR3 protein. The sample lists under 700,000 distinct CDR3 sequences, 15% to 20% occurring once. Sequenced: blood. All receptors derive from a woman aged 18-29 years with Graves' hyperthyroidism.

This clonotype was observed many times. The chain has TRBV29-1 and TRBJ2-7, with D hard to call. The CDR3 totals 13 residues. Germline CDR1 SQVTM, CDR2 ANQGSEA. V lost 6 bases and J 3 bases, leaving 15 bases between the germline ends. The CDR3, as DNA: TGCAGCGTGACCCAAGTGGTAGGCTACGAGCAGTACTTC. Its translation is CSVTQVVGYEQYF.

This clonotype was detected a few times. The genes are TRBV4-1 and TRBJ2-7, with D uncertain. Germline CDR1 and CDR2: MGHRA and YSYEKL. Trimming cost V 1 base and J 2 bases, with 15 bases left between them. This CDR3 contains 16 residues. The CDR3 spells CASSQGIRAYTYEQYF. In DNA, the CDR3 is TGCGCCAGCAGCCAAGGAATTCGGGCCTACACCTACGAGCAGTACTTC.

This clonotype was seen a single time. The CDR3, as DNA: TGTGCCAGCAGTTTGCGGGACACCTTGTACGAGCAGTACTTC. It codes for CASSLRDTLYEQYF. The chain employs TRBV6-2 or TRBV6-3 and TRBJ2-7; D might be TRBD1 or TRBD2, each matching 6 bases. The V and J ends lost 4 bases and 4 bases respectively, with 14 bases between them. The germline gives CDR1 MNHEY, CDR2 SVGEGT. CDR3 length: 14 amino acids.

This clonotype was detected ten times or more. The V call is TRBV29-1, the J call TRBJ2-5; TRBD2 agrees at 10 bases. Germline-derived CDR1 and CDR2 are SQVTM and ANQGSEA. The V segment lost 2 bases and the J segment 4 bases; nucleotides outside the gene matches: 7. The CDR3 runs 15 residues. The CDR3 loop reads CSVENEAGGPETQYF. In DNA, the CDR3 is TGCAGCGTTGAAAACGAAGCGGGGGGGCCAGAGACCCAGTACTTC. The complete variable domain, with remaining parts taken from reference TRBV29-1 and TRBJ2-5, reads SAVISQKPSRDICQRGTSLTIQCQVDSQVTMMFWYRQQPGQSLTLIATANQGSEATYESGFVIDKFPISRPNLTFSTLTVSNMSPEDSSIYLCSVENEAGGPETQYFGPGTRLLVL.

This clonotype was seen ten or more times. The chain employs TRBV5-1 and TRBJ2-1; D may be TRBD1 (6 bases). The length of the CDR3 is 14 residues. The germline gives CDR1 SGHRS, CDR2 YFSETQ. V was pared by 4 bases and J by 9 bases, with 17 bases between. CDR3 protein: CASSQSTGSVEQFF. The CDR3 nucleotides are TGCGCCAGCAGCCAATCGACAGGTAGTGTTGAGCAGTTCTTC.

A remark on this clonotype: Germline and junction disagree at one end, which may indicate a read error. The V gene is TRBV11-3, the J gene TRBJ2-7, with unresolved D. There are 12 residues in the CDR3. Germline CDR1 and CDR2: SGHNT and YENEEA. The DNA of the CDR3 is TGTGCCAGCGGCTTCAATTCCTACGAGCAGTACTTC. Amino acids: CASGFNSYEQYF.

This clonotype was counted a few times. The rearrangement joins TRBV25-1 to TRBJ2-7; D gene uncertain. Germline loops: CDR1 MGHDK, CDR2 SYGVNS. V lost 3 bases, J lost 2 bases, and 11 bases lay in between. This CDR3 comprises 14 residues. The CDR3 nucleotides read TGTGCCAGCAGTGATTATGTTTCCCCCTACGAGCAGTACTTC. Residues: CASSDYVSPYEQYF.

This clonotype was observed at least ten times. The V and J genes are TRBV30 and TRBJ1-4; D is unclear. CDR1 GTSNPN and CDR2 SVGIG come from the germline V gene (reference sequence). This CDR3 has 13 residues. Trimming removed 5 bases at V and 8 bases at J, with 15 bases between. The DNA for the CDR3 is TGTGCCTGGGGACCCAGGAGGATCGAAAAACTGTTTTTT. Encoded protein: CAWGPRRIEKLFF.

Many counts were recorded for this clonotype. The chain employs TRBV12-3 or TRBV12-4 and TRBJ2-2, with 8 nucleotides matching TRBD1. The V gene end was trimmed by 0 bases and the J gene end by 5 bases; junction bases not matched to a gene: 5. This CDR3 comprises 16 residues. The chain's CDR3 is CASSLAGQGATGELFF. DNA for the CDR3: TGTGCCAGCAGTTTAGCGGGGCAGGGGGCGACCGGGGAGCTGTTTTTT.

The chain combines TRBV5-6 with TRBJ2-7, with TRBD2 identical over 8 bases. The CDR3 spans 15 residues. Germline values: CDR1 SGHDT, CDR2 YYEEEE. V shed 3 bases, J shed 2 bases, and the junction held 7 bases outside the gene matches. The CDR3 sequence is CASSSRRGVTYEQYF. As DNA, the CDR3 is TGTGCCAGCAGCTCACGGCGGGGGGTGACCTACGAGCAGTACTTC.

This clonotype showed up many times. This rearrangement joins TRBV24-1 to TRBJ1-1; unclear D gene. The CDR3 is 10 amino acids. The germline V and J ends were trimmed by 5 bases and 6 bases, with 3 bases remaining between them. The germline gives CDR1 KGHDR, CDR2 SFDVKD. The DNA of the CDR3 is TGTGCCACCAGTGTTCCTGAAGCTTTCTTT. Its translation is CATSVPEAFF.

This clonotype was seen a handful of times. The rearrangement uses TRBV9 and TRBJ2-3; D perhaps matches TRBD2 (5 bases). CDR3 length: 16 residues. Germline V gene data show CDR1 as SGDLS and CDR2 as YYNGEE. The germline V and J ends were trimmed by 1 base and 2 bases, with 14 bases remaining between them. The CDR3 reads CASSVSPGRDTDTQYF. CDR3 sequence (DNA): TGTGCCAGCAGCGTATCCCCCGGCCGGGACACAGATACGCAGTATTTT.

This chain links TRBV12-5 with TRBJ1-5, with D unresolved. This CDR3 has 14 residues. With 6 bases removed from V and 3 bases from J, the gap between germline ends came to 12 bases. Germline loops: CDR1 LGHNT, CDR2 FRNRAP. Here the CDR3 reads CASGGNGYNQPQHF. CDR3 nucleotides: TGTGCTAGTGGGGGGAATGGGTACAATCAGCCCCAGCATTTT.

Many counts were recorded for this clonotype. This chain uses TRBV4-1 with TRBJ1-2, with 7 bases fitting TRBD1. J gave up 5 bases and V 3 bases, and 3 bases lay outside the gene matches. There are 13 residues in the CDR3. CDR1 and CDR2 (germline): MGHRA, YSYEKL. The CDR3 bases are TGCGCCAGCAGCCACCCGGGACAGTATGGCTACACCTTC. It codes for CASSHPGQYGYTF.

V usage is TRBV24-1 and J usage is TRBJ2-3, with D tentatively TRBD1 (5 bases). V lost 1 base and J lost 0, with 13 bases in between. Germline loops: CDR1 KGHDR, CDR2 SFDVKD. This CDR3 comprises 17 residues. CDR3 in DNA: TGTGCCACCAGTGATTTTGACCAGGGTTCTAGCACAGATACGCAGTATTTT. This codes for CATSDFDQGSSTDTQYF.

This clonotype was counted a single time. The chain carries TRBV4-1 and TRBJ2-3; 13 bases agree with TRBD2. Trimming cost V 4 bases and J 6 bases; bases outside gene matches: 10. This CDR3 is 17 amino acids long. Germline CDR1 and CDR2: MGHRA and YSYEKL. The CDR3 DNA sequence: TGCGCCAGCAGCCTCTACCGGACTAGCGGGAGACCCGATACGCAGTATTTT. It codes for CASSLYRTSGRPDTQYF.

This clonotype was counted ten times or more. The chain employs TRBV7-2 and TRBJ1-2, with D tentatively TRBD1 (6 bases). This CDR3 contains 14 residues. Per the germline V gene, CDR1 is SGHTA and CDR2 is FQGNSA. The V end was cut by 1 base, the J end by 2 bases, with 8 bases between. The CDR3 loop is CASSLVQGNYGYTF. The CDR3 DNA sequence: TGTGCCAGCAGCTTAGTACAGGGAAACTATGGCTACACCTTC.

This sequence joins TRBV5-1 and TRBJ1-1, with D possibly being TRBD1 (5 bases). The CDR3 is 15 amino acids. V gave up 5 bases and J gave up 4 bases, with 18 bases separating them. The germline V gene encodes CDR1 SGHRS and CDR2 YFSETQ. Here the CDR3 DNA reads TGCGCCAGCAGTCCCGGGCCCCGGGGGGTCACTGAAGCTTTCTTT. This sequence encodes CASSPGPRGVTEAFF.

The CDR3 coding sequence is TGTGCCAGCAGTGAAGCAGGCGGAGATAGCAATCAGCCCCAGCATTTT. Translation gives CASSEAGGDSNQPQHF. The chain carries TRBV2 and TRBJ1-5; D call uncertain. Germline CDR1 reads SNHLY; CDR2 reads FYNNEI. The CDR3 consists of 16 residues. V lost 0 bases and J 0 bases, leaving 9 bases between the germline ends.

This clonotype was counted at least ten times. V is TRBV6-5 and J is TRBJ1-6; D possibly corresponds to TRBD1 (6 bases). V gave up 2 bases and J gave up 9 bases, with 11 bases separating them. The CDR3 has 14 amino acids. Germline assignment: CDR1 MNHEY and CDR2 SVGAGI. The CDR3 loop is CASSYNRESSPLHF. For the CDR3, the DNA is TGTGCCAGCAGTTACAACAGGGAAAGTTCACCCCTCCACTTT.

In this sample, this clonotype turned up a few times. The rearrangement links TRBV11-3 to TRBJ1-1; no definite D call. Trimming took off 6 bases at V and 1 base at J, with 21 bases between the two ends. Germline CDR1 is SGHNT and CDR2 is YENEEA. This CDR3 has 17 amino acids. The CDR3 here is CASSSGVMTDWNTEAFF. The CDR3, as DNA: TGTGCCAGCAGTTCTGGGGTCATGACCGACTGGAACACTGAAGCTTTCTTT.

The table lists this clonotype with a few counts. Germline is not matched at one junction end, which may reflect a read error. This sequence joins TRBV4-3 and TRBJ1-2; the D gene is possibly TRBD1 (5 bases). The length of the CDR3 is 15 residues. Germline V gives CDR1 LGHNA, CDR2 YSLEER. The CDR3 here is CASSEEQVANYGYTF. The DNA for the CDR3 is TGCGCCAGCAGCGAAGAACAGGTAGCTAACTATGGCTACACCTTC.

This clonotype was picked up a small number of times. The rearrangement uses TRBV7-9 and TRBJ2-6, with 9 bases matching TRBD1. Trimming cost V 1 base and J 0 bases; bases outside gene matches: 13. The CDR3 spans 21 residues. CDR1 and CDR2 (germline): SEHNR, FQNEAQ (reference sequence). The CDR3, as DNA: TGTGCCAGCAGCTTAGGGGACAGGGATCTGTCCCCCAGCTCTGGGGCCAACGTCCTGACTTTC. Translation gives CASSLGDRDLSPSSGANVLTF.

The table lists this clonotype with a few counts. V gene TRBV5-1 combines with J gene TRBJ2-5, with D possibly called TRBD1 or TRBD2 (5 bases each). This CDR3 is 14 amino acids long. V lost 2 bases and J 4 bases, leaving 12 bases between the germline ends. Germline assignment: CDR1 SGHRS and CDR2 YFSETQ. The CDR3 coding sequence is TGCGCCAGCAGCTTACCGGGGCCCGGAGAGACCCAGTACTTC. Its protein is CASSLPGPGETQYF.

At least ten counts were recorded for this clonotype. The V gene is TRBV24-1, the J gene TRBJ1-1, with TRBD1 matching 9 bases. The germline CDR1 and CDR2 sequences are KGHDR and SFDVKD. Losses at the gene ends were 3 bases for V and 9 bases for J; bases not matched to a gene: 7. This CDR3 has 14 residues. The CDR3 here is CATSDPADRGKAFF. CDR3 sequence (DNA): TGTGCCACCAGTGATCCCGCCGACAGGGGGAAAGCTTTCTTT.

This clonotype has a handful of counts. The gene calls are TRBV2 and TRBJ1-2, with 11 bases fitting TRBD1. The V segment lost 6 bases and the J segment 7 bases; nucleotides outside the gene matches: 4. Germline values: CDR1 SNHLY, CDR2 FYNNEI. This CDR3 is 13 amino acids long. CDR3 region: CASRGQGAVGYTF. The CDR3 DNA follows: TGTGCCAGCAGAGGACAGGGGGCCGTTGGCTACACCTTC.